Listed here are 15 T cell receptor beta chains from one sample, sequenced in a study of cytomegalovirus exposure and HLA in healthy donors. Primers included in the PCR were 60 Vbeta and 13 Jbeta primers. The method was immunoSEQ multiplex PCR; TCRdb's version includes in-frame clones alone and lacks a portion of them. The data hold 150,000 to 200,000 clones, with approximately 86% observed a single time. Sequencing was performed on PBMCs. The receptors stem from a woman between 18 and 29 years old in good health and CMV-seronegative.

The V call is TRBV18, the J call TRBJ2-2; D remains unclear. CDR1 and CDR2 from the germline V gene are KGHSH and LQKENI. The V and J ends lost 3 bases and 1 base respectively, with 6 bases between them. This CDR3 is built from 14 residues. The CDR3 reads CASSPSRNTGELFF. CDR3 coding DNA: TGTGCCAGCTCACCCTCCCGGAACACCGGGGAGCTGTTTTTT.

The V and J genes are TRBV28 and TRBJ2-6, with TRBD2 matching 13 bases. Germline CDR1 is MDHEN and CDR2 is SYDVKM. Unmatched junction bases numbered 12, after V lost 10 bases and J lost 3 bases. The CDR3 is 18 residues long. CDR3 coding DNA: TGTGCCACAGCAGGTGGACTAGCGGGAGTTCTTGGGGCCAACGTCCTGACTTTC. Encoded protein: CATAGGLAGVLGANVLTF.

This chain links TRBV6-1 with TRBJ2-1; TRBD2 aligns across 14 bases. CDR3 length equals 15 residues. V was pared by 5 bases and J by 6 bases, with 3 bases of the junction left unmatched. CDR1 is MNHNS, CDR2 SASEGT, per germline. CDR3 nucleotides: TGTGCCAGCAGTCCCGGGACTAGCGGGAGCAATGAGCAGTTCTTC. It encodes CASSPGTSGSNEQFF.

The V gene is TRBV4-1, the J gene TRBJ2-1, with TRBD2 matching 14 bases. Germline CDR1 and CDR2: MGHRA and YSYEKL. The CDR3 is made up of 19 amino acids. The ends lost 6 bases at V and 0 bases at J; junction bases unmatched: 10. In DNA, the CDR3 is TGCGCCAGCAGGCACGGACTAGCGGGGGGCTCCAGCTCCTACAATGAGCAGTTCTTC. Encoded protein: CASRHGLAGGSSSYNEQFF.

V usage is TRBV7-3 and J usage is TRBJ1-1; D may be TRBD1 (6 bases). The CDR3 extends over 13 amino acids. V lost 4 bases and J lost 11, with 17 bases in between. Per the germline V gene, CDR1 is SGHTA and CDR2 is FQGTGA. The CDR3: CASSSRGGDLAFF. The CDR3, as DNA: TGTGCCAGCAGCTCGAGGGGGGGGGACTTGGCTTTCTTT.

The CDR3 region has the DNA TGTGCCAGTAGTATAGTGGGAGCGGGAGACGAGCAGTACTTC. Amino acid sequence: CASSIVGAGDEQYF. V and J are TRBV19 and TRBJ2-7; 8 bases line up with TRBD2. Germline V gene lookup returns CDR1 LNHDA and CDR2 SQIVND (reference sequence). V dropped 1 base and J dropped 5; count of bases not matched to a gene: 4. The CDR3 totals 14 residues. Using reference TRBV19 and TRBJ2-7 for the parts outside the CDR3, the full variable domain is DGGITQSPKYLFRKEGQNVTLSCEQNLNHDAMYWYRQDPGQGLRLIYYSQIVNDFQKGDIAEGYSVSREKKESFPLTVTSAQKNPTAFYLCASSIVGAGDEQYFGPGTRLTVT.

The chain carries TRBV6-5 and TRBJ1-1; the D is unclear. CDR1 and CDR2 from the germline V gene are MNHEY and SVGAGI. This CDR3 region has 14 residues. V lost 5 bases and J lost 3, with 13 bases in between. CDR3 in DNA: TGTGCCAGCAGTGAAGGAAGGAGAGACACTGAAGCTTTCTTT. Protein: CASSEGRRDTEAFF.

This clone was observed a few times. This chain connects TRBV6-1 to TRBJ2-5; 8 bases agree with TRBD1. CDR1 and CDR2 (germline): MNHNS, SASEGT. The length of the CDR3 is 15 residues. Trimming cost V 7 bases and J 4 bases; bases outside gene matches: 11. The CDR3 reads CASNEAGTGGETQYF. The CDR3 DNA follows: TGTGCCAGCAACGAAGCGGGTACAGGGGGAGAGACCCAGTACTTC.

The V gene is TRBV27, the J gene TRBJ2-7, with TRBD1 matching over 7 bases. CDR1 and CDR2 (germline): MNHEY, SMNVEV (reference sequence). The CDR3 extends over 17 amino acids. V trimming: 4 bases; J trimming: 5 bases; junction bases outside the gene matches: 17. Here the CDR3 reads CASSSRARVTGINEQYF. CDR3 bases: TGTGCCAGCAGTTCTCGCGCCAGAGTGACAGGGATTAACGAGCAGTACTTC.

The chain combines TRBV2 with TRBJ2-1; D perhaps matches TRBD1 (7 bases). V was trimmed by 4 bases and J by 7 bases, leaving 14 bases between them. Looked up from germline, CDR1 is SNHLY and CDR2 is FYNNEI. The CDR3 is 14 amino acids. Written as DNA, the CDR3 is TGTGCCAGCAGTGGAAACAGGGGAGGAAATGAGCAGTTCTTC. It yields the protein CASSGNRGGNEQFF.

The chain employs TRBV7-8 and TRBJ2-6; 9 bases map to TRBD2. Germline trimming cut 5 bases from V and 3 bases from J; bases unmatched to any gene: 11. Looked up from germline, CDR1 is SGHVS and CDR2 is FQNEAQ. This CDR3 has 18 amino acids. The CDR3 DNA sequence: TGTGCCAGCAGCCCCCGGCGGGGGGGCTTAGGTGGGGCCAACGTCCTGACTTTC. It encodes CASSPRRGGLGGANVLTF.

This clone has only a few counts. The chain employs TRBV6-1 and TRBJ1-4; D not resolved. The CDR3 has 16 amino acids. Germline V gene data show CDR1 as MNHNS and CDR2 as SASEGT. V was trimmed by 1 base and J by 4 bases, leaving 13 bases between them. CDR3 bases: TGTGCCAGCAGTGAAGTTGCAGGACTTGTTAATGAAAAACTGTTTTTT. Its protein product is CASSEVAGLVNEKLFF.

In DNA form, the CDR3 reads TGTGCCAGTAGTCCCGGAAGGAGCTCCTACAATGAGCAGTTCTTC. This gives the protein CASSPGRSSYNEQFF. V gene TRBV19 combines with J gene TRBJ2-1; D remains ambiguous. Trimming shortened V by 5 bases and J by 0 bases, and 11 bases separated the two germline ends. This CDR3 comprises 15 residues. CDR1 is LNHDA and CDR2 is SQIVND in the germline V gene (reference sequence).

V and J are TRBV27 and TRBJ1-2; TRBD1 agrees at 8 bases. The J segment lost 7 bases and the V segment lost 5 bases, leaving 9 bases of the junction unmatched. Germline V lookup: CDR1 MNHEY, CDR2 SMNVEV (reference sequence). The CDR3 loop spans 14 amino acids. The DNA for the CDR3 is TGTGCCAGCAGTACTAACAGGGGGGGTGGTGGCTACACCTTC. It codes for CASSTNRGGGGYTF.

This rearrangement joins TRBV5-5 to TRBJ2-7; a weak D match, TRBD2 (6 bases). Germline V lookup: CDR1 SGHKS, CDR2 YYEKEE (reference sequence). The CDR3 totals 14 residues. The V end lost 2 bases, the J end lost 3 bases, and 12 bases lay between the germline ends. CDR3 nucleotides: TGTGCCAGCAGCTTCGGACCGGGGGACTACGAGCAGTACTTC. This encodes CASSFGPGDYEQYF.